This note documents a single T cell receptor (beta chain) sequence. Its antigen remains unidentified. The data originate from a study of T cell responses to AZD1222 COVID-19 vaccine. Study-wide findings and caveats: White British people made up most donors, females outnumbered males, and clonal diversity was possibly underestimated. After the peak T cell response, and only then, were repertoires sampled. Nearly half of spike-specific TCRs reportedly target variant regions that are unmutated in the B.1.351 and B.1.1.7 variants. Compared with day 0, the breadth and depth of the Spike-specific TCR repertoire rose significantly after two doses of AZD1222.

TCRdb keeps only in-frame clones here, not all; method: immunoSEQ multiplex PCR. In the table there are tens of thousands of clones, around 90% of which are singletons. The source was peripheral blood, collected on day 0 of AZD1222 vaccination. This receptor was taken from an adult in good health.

CDR3 nucleotides: TGTGCCAGCAGCGCGACCCGACAGGGCCCTTTCTTTGGCTACACCTTC. This sequence encodes CASSATRQGPFFGYTF. The chain links TRBV9 to TRBJ1-2; 7 bases agree with TRBD1. The trim removed 3 bases at V and 7 bases at J, leaving 15 bases unmatched. Germline CDR1 and CDR2: SGDLS and YYNGEE. CDR3 length equals 16 residues. Based on the CDR3 plus reference TRBV9 and TRBJ1-2, the full variable domain is DSGVTQTPKHLITATGQRVTLRCSPRSGDLSVYWYQQSLDQGLQFLIQYYNGEERAKGNILERFSAQQFPDLHSELNLSSLELGDSALYFCASSATRQGPFFGYTFGSGTRLTVV.